The present T cell receptor (beta chain) was sequenced within a study of blood T cell repertoires in COVID-19. Study-level background: Both acute and convalescent COVID-19 samples were obtained from the United States, Italy and Spain.

The CDR3 has 14 residues. Germline values: CDR1 LNHDA, CDR2 SQIVND (reference sequence). The germline V and J ends were trimmed by 3 bases and 0 bases, with 6 bases remaining between them. Under the authors' procedure: Estimation of nucleated cell counts relied on the amplification of reference gene primers. Profiling relied on immunoSEQ multiplex PCR, and the TCRdb table lists in-frame clones only, not all of them. That table is the source of V, J and clone size, and D and trimming were worked out from the DNA. The sample has around 300,000 clones; 85% to 90% are singletons. The sequencing input was peripheral blood. The clonotype comes from a woman in her fifties or sixties with COVID-19, enrolled during active disease. The chain has TRBV19 and TRBJ1-5; D uncertain. This CDR3 reads CASSIQDSNQPQHF. DNA for the CDR3: TGTGCCAGTAGTATTCAGGATAGCAATCAGCCCCAGCATTTT.